This T cell receptor beta chain was recorded in a study of blood T cell repertoires in COVID-19 (dated by TCRdb to 2020 to 2021). Turning to the overall study: Samples from collaborators originated in the United States, Italy and Spain and spanned both the acute and convalescent phases of COVID-19. The material from the prospective study consisted of cDNA or gDNA derived from T cells, B-cell-depleted T cells, or PBMCs. The dataset comprised deeply sampled blood TCRbeta repertoires from subjects exposed to, actively infected with, or recovered from COVID-19. The repertoires were released in a freely available public database intended as a resource for research on the immune response to SARS-CoV-2. Samples came from the ongoing ImmuneRACE study (first 160 participants) plus 1,254 subjects from 6 global collaborators. A de-identified subject ID, COVID-19 status, age in years and sex were almost always included in the sample metadata. Where HLA class I and class II types were available, the types were taken from metadata supplied by the sample provider, not from assay-based typing. What the authors observed across the whole study: How much clinical and demographic metadata was included differed by source and by participant, and the metadata was provided uncurated.

This clone has a single count. No cognate antigen has been identified for it. It has no much larger one-base neighbor in the sample; base qualities were not kept. TCRbeta CDR3 regions were amplified from genomic DNA by means of the immunoSEQ Assay, a bias-controlled multiplex PCR. For the original study's pipeline: Within the assay, amplification of reference gene primers was used to estimate how many nucleated cells each sample contained. To quantify the absolute abundance of each unique TCRbeta CDR3 rearrangement, sequence reads were collapsed and filtered. For each sample, productive Simpson clonality was calculated as the square root of Simpson's diversity index over productive rearrangements. TCRdb re-hosts the immuneACCESS table, in-frame sequences only. Its copies lack some clones; in the studies checked, an unresolved V gene accounts for under half of them, and the cause for the rest is not known. The V and J calls and clone size come from that table; D and trimming were worked out from the DNA. This sample gives 100,000 to 150,000 clones in total; roughly 86% of them show up just once. Of the sample, about an eighth falls within the top ten clones.

One collaborating source in Seattle enrolled patients while the patients were actively infected and followed the patients over time throughout the course of disease. Collaborating institutions collected whole blood in K2EDTA tubes following their own protocols. For TCRbeta analysis, collaborators shipped samples as frozen whole blood, isolated PBMCs, or DNA extracted from either of those sample types. V drops 1 base and J drops 14 bases, leaving 4 bases in between. The germline V gene provides CDR1 SGHDT and CDR2 YYEEEE. Including the terminal cysteine and phenylalanine, the CDR3 comprises 9 residues. CDR3 DNA is the only sequence kept; it has 27 bases, read in frame from the first base.

Material for sequencing was peripheral blood. The source of this sequence is a woman between 65 and 79 years old with COVID-19, enrolled during active disease. The chain is made from TRBV5-6 and TRBJ2-1, with no confident D gene call. The nucleotide sequence reads TGTGCCAGCAGCTTGTTAAAGTTCTTC. It translates to CASSLLKFF.